Each of the 27 T cell receptor beta chains below was sequenced from the same sample in a study of cytomegalovirus exposure and HLA in healthy donors. Primers for the PCR totalled 60 Vbeta and 13 Jbeta. TCRdb's copy holds only in-frame clones and misses some; the assay was immunoSEQ multiplex PCR. In the table there are about 110,000 clones, 65% to 80% of which are singletons. The source material was PBMCs. The receptors come from a woman aged 45 to 65 in good health and CMV-seropositive.

This sequence joins TRBV28 and TRBJ1-2; D gene uncertain. This CDR3 region has 15 residues. Trimming took off 3 bases at V and 4 bases at J, with 15 bases between the two ends. Germline CDR1 and CDR2: MDHEN and SYDVKM. CDR3 DNA: TGTGCCAGCAGTTTCGGGGTTTCCCCCTTCTATGGCTACACCTTC. Its protein is CASSFGVSPFYGYTF.

CDR3 in amino acids: CASREETWDIQVHGYTF. CDR3 coding DNA: TGTGCCAGCAGAGAGGAGACCTGGGACATCCAAGTGCATGGCTACACCTTC. The chain links TRBV7-2 to TRBJ1-2; weak D call: TRBD1 (6 bases). Trimming left V 6 bases short and J 6 bases short, with 26 bases between. CDR1 is SGHTA, CDR2 FQGNSA, per germline. The CDR3 is 17 residues long.

The rearrangement links TRBV6-6 to TRBJ2-3; TRBD2 agrees at 7 bases. The CDR3 is made up of 16 amino acids. V shed 4 bases, J shed 1 base, and the junction held 8 bases outside the gene matches. The V gene's germline CDR1 is MNHNY and CDR2 SVGAGI (reference sequence). The CDR3 here is CASSSPLGGGTDTQYF. The CDR3 DNA reads as TGTGCCAGCAGTTCCCCGTTGGGGGGGGGCACAGATACGCAGTATTTT.

The chain recombines TRBV19 with TRBJ2-2; TRBD2 agrees at 8 bases. The V segment lost 1 base and the J segment 4 bases; nucleotides outside the gene matches: 5. CDR3 length equals 16 residues. Germline V gene data show CDR1 as LNHDA and CDR2 as SQIVND (reference sequence). The CDR3 spells CASSIGPGGVTGELFF. CDR3 bases: TGTGCCAGTAGTATAGGTCCGGGGGGGGTCACCGGGGAGCTGTTTTTT.

The V call is TRBV28, the J call TRBJ2-1; TRBD2 matches 10 bases. Germline CDR1 reads MDHEN; CDR2 reads SYDVKM. The CDR3 is 16 residues long. V lost 1 base and J lost 12; bases outside the gene matches: 12. The CDR3 loop is CASSLSSGGHLGVQFF. The DNA of the CDR3 is TGTGCCAGCAGTTTATCTAGCGGGGGCCACCTTGGGGTGCAGTTCTTC.

The V call is TRBV2, the J call TRBJ2-7; a weak D match, TRBD1 (6 bases). V was shortened by 5 bases and J by 5 bases, with 13 bases between the two germline ends. The length of the CDR3 is 13 residues. Germline CDR1 is SNHLY and CDR2 is FYNNEI. The CDR3, as DNA: TGTGCCAGCAGTAACCCAGGGGTCGACGAGCAGTACTTC. Encoded protein: CASSNPGVDEQYF.

The rearrangement links TRBV5-1 to TRBJ2-1; 9 nucleotides align to TRBD2. Germline trimming cut 5 bases from V and 4 bases from J; bases unmatched to any gene: 7. The length of the CDR3 is 15 residues. Germline V gene data show CDR1 as SGHRS and CDR2 as YFSETQ. Written as DNA, the CDR3 is TGCGCCAGCAGTCGTGGCGGGGGGGAGTACAATGAGCAGTTCTTC. It yields the protein CASSRGGGEYNEQFF. The full variable domain, completed using reference TRBV5-1 and TRBJ2-1, is KAGVTQTPRYLIKTRGQQVTLSCSPISGHRSVSWYQQTPGQGLQFLFEYFSETQRNKGNFPGRFSGRQFSNSRSEMNVSTLELGDSALYLCASSRGGGEYNEQFFGPGTRLTVL.

The genes are TRBV6-1 and TRBJ1-2; maybe TRBD1 (5 bases). Trimming stripped 3 bases from V and 4 bases from J, with 12 bases between. CDR3 length: 14 amino acids. The germline V gene encodes CDR1 MNHNS and CDR2 SASEGT. CDR3 DNA sequence: TGTGCCAGCAGTGACCAACTCGACAGCTATGGCTACACCTTC. Its translation is CASSDQLDSYGYTF.

J is TRBJ2-1 and V is TRBV27; 7 nucleotides match TRBD1. The CDR3 totals 14 residues. Per the germline V gene, CDR1 is MNHEY and CDR2 is SMNVEV (reference sequence). With V trimmed by 4 bases and J by 7 bases, 7 bases remained unmatched. The CDR3 reads CASSSLGQKNEQFF. CDR3 nucleotides: TGTGCCAGCAGTTCGCTGGGACAGAAGAATGAGCAGTTCTTC.

The V and J genes are TRBV2 and TRBJ2-7; possible D gene TRBD1, 6 bases. There are 12 residues in the CDR3. CDR1 and CDR2 (germline): SNHLY, FYNNEI. Trimming removed 9 bases from V and 7 bases from J, with 16 bases in between. CDR3 DNA: TGTGCCAGAGGGGACACCCCGGGGGAGCAGTACTTC. The encoded protein is CARGDTPGEQYF.

The chain recombines TRBV19 with TRBJ2-2, with D perhaps TRBD1 (6 bases). Germline loops: CDR1 LNHDA, CDR2 SQIVND (reference sequence). CDR3 size: 16 residues. Trimming left V 9 bases short and J 0 bases short, with 17 bases between. CDR3 bases: TGTGCCAGCGGATCCTGGGACACCGCGAACACCGGGGAGCTGTTTTTT. Protein sequence: CASGSWDTANTGELFF.

In this sample, this clone turned up once. This chain uses TRBV30 with TRBJ2-2; D not certain. V lost 7 bases, J lost 3 bases, and 9 bases lay in between. CDR1 GTSNPN and CDR2 SVGIG come from the germline V gene (reference sequence). There are 12 residues in the CDR3. The DNA of the CDR3 is TGTGCCTCCCCAAAATACACCGGGGAGCTGTTTTTT. This gives the protein CASPKYTGELFF.

CDR3 amino acids: CASSEQVNSGNTIYF. CDR3 DNA: TGTGCCAGCAGTGAACAGGTTAACTCTGGAAACACCATATATTTT. This chain joins TRBV6-1 and TRBJ1-3; no clear D gene. This CDR3 contains 15 residues. From germline, CDR1 is MNHNS and CDR2 SASEGT. V was cut by 2 bases and J by 0 bases, with 8 bases left in between.

Concerning this clone itself: An end of the junction does not agree with germline; a read error may underlie this. The CDR3 DNA reads TGTTCCAGCAGCTCACTCGGACAGGGAGGTTACTATGGCTACACCTTC. It translates to CSSSSLGQGGYYGYTF. The chain couples TRBV7-9 to TRBJ1-2; 8 nucleotides agree with TRBD1. Germline lookup yields CDR1 SEHNR and CDR2 FQNEAQ (reference sequence). The CDR3 is 16 amino acids.

The rearrangement joins TRBV29-1 to TRBJ2-2; D is perhaps TRBD2 (5 bases). V was shortened by 7 bases and J by 2 bases, with 17 bases between the two germline ends. Per the germline V gene, CDR1 is SQVTM and CDR2 is ANQGSEA. CDR3 length equals 15 residues. This CDR3 is CSARGVVANTGELFF. CDR3 sequence (DNA): TGCAGCGCCCGGGGTGTTGTGGCCAACACCGGGGAGCTGTTTTTT.

A remark on this clone: A read error may produce the germline difference seen at one junction end. Distinct nucleotide sequences in the sample also encode this CDR3. CDR3 DNA sequence: TGTTCCAGCAGCCCGAGGAACACTGAAGCTTTCTTT. Encoded protein: CSSSPRNTEAFF. This sequence joins TRBV7-9 and TRBJ1-1; no clear D gene. CDR1 is SEHNR and CDR2 is FQNEAQ in the germline V gene (reference sequence). The CDR3 consists of 12 residues.

The rearrangement links TRBV9 to TRBJ1-1, with TRBD1 as a possible D gene (5 bases). Per germline, CDR1 SGDLS and CDR2 YYNGEE. CDR3 length equals 14 residues. The V gene lost 3 bases and the J gene lost 2 bases, with 11 bases spanning the gap. The CDR3 spells CASSAAQGNTEAFF. Here the CDR3 DNA reads TGTGCCAGCAGCGCCGCTCAGGGTAACACTGAAGCTTTCTTT.

This chain connects TRBV5-1 to TRBJ2-7, with 7 bases matching TRBD1. This CDR3 has 16 amino acids. The V segment lost 2 bases and the J segment 2 bases; nucleotides outside the gene matches: 10. Germline values: CDR1 SGHRS, CDR2 YFSETQ. The CDR3 sequence is CASSFEQGSRTYEQYF. The CDR3 DNA follows: TGCGCCAGCAGCTTCGAACAGGGGAGTCGTACCTACGAGCAGTACTTC.

The chain joins TRBV7-9 to TRBJ2-3, with 9 nucleotides matching TRBD1. The germline V gene encodes CDR1 SEHNR and CDR2 FQNEAQ (reference sequence). This CDR3 has 15 residues. The J segment lost 4 bases and the V segment lost 3 bases, leaving 5 bases of the junction unmatched. CDR3: CASSLGQGTADTQYF. CDR3 in DNA: TGTGCCAGCAGCTTGGGACAGGGAACAGCAGATACGCAGTATTTT.

The genes are TRBV6-1 and TRBJ1-1; 8 bases agree with TRBD1. This CDR3 is built from 14 residues. Germline V gene lookup returns CDR1 MNHNS and CDR2 SASEGT. With 4 bases clipped from V and 4 bases from J, the junction kept 5 bases outside the gene matches. The CDR3 DNA reads TGTGCCAGCAGTGCGGACAGGGTAGTCACTGAAGCTTTCTTT. As protein: CASSADRVVTEAFF.

This clone was detected only a few times. The chain uses TRBV27 and TRBJ2-2; D not certain. CDR1 is MNHEY and CDR2 is SMNVEV in the germline V gene (reference sequence). The CDR3 length is 14 residues. V lost 3 bases, J lost 3 bases, and 8 bases lay in between. CDR3 nucleotide sequence: TGTGCCAGCAGTTTCGGGTCCTACACCGGGGAGCTGTTTTTT. Protein: CASSFGSYTGELFF.

This clone was seen a handful of times. The gene calls are TRBV30 and TRBJ1-5; maybe TRBD1 (5 bases). The germline V gene encodes CDR1 GTSNPN and CDR2 SVGIG (reference sequence). The V and J ends lost 4 bases and 5 bases respectively, with 12 bases between them. This CDR3 has 13 amino acids. The CDR3 spells CAWNPGGYQPQHF. The CDR3 DNA reads as TGTGCCTGGAATCCTGGGGGGTATCAGCCCCAGCATTTT. Full variable domain (missing parts from reference TRBV30 and TRBJ1-5): SQTIHQWPATLVQPVGSPLSLECTVEGTSNPNLYWYRQAAGRGLQLLFYSVGIGQISSEVPQNLSASRPQDRQFILSSKKLLLSDSGFYLCAWNPGGYQPQHFGDGTRLSIL.

This chain joins TRBV4-1 and TRBJ2-1; 11 bases are shared with TRBD2. Germline-derived CDR1 and CDR2 are MGHRA and YSYEKL. The V segment lost 1 base and the J segment 0 bases; nucleotides outside the gene matches: 5. The CDR3 has 18 amino acids. DNA of the CDR3: TGCGCCAGCAGCCAAGCCGGGACTAGCGGCGCCTCCTACAATGAGCAGTTCTTC. Translating gives CASSQAGTSGASYNEQFF.

The gene calls are TRBV21-1 and TRBJ2-3; TRBD1 was called by the table and not checked on the DNA. TRBV21-1 is designated a pseudogene. The CDR3 is 17 amino acids. The DNA for the CDR3 is TGTGCCAGCAGCAAAGGGGGCGGAACCTCTATCACAGATACGCAGTATTTT. Its protein product is CASSKGGGTSITDTQYF.

This clone occurred a few times. J is TRBJ1-2 and V is TRBV19; the match to TRBD1 covers 8 bases. V gave up 5 bases and J gave up 7 bases; unmatched junction bases: 9. CDR3 size: 14 residues. In germline, CDR1 is LNHDA, CDR2 SQIVND (reference sequence). DNA of the CDR3: TGTGCCAGTAGTCCCCTTCAGGGGGCGGGTGGCTACACCTTC. This translates into CASSPLQGAGGYTF. The entire variable domain, with the rest obtained from reference TRBV19 and TRBJ1-2, is as follows: DGGITQSPKYLFRKEGQNVTLSCEQNLNHDAMYWYRQDPGQGLRLIYYSQIVNDFQKGDIAEGYSVSREKKESFPLTVTSAQKNPTAFYLCASSPLQGAGGYTFGSGTRLTVV.

This clone was counted once. The chain has TRBV18 and TRBJ1-4, with D maybe TRBD1 (5 bases). Trimming left V 4 bases short and J 8 bases short, with 14 bases between. This CDR3 spans 14 amino acids. Per germline, CDR1 KGHSH and CDR2 LQKENI. Written as DNA, the CDR3 is TGTGCCAGCTCACGGAGCAGGGAGGGCGAAAAACTGTTTTTT. Its protein product is CASSRSREGEKLFF.

This clone was seen ten or more times. The V call is TRBV7-9, the J call TRBJ1-1; TRBD1 might be the D (5 bases). V lost 2 bases and J 4 bases, leaving 11 bases between the germline ends. CDR3 length: 14 amino acids. Germline CDR1 is SEHNR and CDR2 is FQNEAQ (reference sequence). CDR3 sequence (DNA): TGTGCCAGCAGCTTACAGGGATCTAGCACTGAAGCTTTCTTT. This translates into CASSLQGSSTEAFF.